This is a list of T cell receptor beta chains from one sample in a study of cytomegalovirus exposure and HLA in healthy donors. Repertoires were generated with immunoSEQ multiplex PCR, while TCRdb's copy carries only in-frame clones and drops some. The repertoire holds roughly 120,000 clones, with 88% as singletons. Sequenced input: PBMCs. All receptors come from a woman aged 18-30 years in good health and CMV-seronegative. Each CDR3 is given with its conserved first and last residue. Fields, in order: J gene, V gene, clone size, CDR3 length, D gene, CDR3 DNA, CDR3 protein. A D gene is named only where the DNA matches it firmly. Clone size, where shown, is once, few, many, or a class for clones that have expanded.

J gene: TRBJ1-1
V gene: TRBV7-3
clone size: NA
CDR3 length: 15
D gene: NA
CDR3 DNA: TGTGCCAGCAGCTTTGATGGCGGGACGAACACTGAAGCTTTCTTT
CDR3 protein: CASSFDGGTNTEAFF

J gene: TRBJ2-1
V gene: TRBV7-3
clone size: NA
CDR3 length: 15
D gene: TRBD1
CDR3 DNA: TGTGCCAGCAGCTTTGGACAGGGAGGACGCAATGAGCAGTTCTTC
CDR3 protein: CASSFGQGGRNEQFF

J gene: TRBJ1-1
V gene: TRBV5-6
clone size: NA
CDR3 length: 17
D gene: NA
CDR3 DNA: TGTGCCAGCGAGCTTTCCGGGGGGCGCCGGGGGAACACTGAAGCTTTCTTT
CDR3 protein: CASELSGGRRGNTEAFF

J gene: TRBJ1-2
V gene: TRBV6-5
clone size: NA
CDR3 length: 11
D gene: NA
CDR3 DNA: TGTGCCAGCAGCAGTATCTATGGCTACACCTTC
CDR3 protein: CASSSIYGYTF

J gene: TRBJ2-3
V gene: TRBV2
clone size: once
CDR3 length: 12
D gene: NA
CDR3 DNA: TGTGCCAGCAGTGTTCCCCTAGATACGCAGTATTTT
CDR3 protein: CASSVPLDTQYF

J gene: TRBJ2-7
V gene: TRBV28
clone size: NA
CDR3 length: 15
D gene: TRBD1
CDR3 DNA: TGTGCCAGCAGTTTAACAGGGGGCCTCTCGGGGGAGCAGTACTTC
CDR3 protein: CASSLTGGLSGEQYF

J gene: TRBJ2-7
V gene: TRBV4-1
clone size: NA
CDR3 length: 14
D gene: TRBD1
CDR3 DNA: TGCGCCAGCAGCCGAGGACAGGGAGACTACGAGCAGTACTTC
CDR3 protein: CASSRGQGDYEQYF

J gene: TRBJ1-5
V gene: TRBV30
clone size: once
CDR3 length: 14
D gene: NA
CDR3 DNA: TGTGCCTGGAGTCCAGGACTTCGCACCCGGCCCCAGCATTTT
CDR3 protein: CAWSPGLRTRPQHF

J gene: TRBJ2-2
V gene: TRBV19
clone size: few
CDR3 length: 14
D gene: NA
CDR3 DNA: TGTGCCAGTAGTATTCAGGGTTTGATCGGGGAGCTGTTTTTT
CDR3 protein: CASSIQGLIGELFF

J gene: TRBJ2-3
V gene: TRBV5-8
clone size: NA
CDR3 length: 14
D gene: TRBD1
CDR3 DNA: TGTGCCAGCAGAACTAGACAGGGGGCAGATACGCAGTATTTT
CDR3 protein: CASRTRQGADTQYF

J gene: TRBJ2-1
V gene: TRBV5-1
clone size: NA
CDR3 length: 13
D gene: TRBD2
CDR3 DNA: TGCGCTAGCGGGGGGACCCCCTACAATGAGCAGTTCTTC
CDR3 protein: CASGGTPYNEQFF

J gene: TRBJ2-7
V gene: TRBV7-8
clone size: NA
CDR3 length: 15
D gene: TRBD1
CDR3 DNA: TGTGCCAGCAGCCCAGGACGGGACAGCTTCAGCGAGCAGTACTTC
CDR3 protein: CASSPGRDSFSEQYF

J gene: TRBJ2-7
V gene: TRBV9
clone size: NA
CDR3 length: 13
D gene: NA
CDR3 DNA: TGTGCCAGCAGCTCACCAGGGGGGTACGAGCAGTACTTC
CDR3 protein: CASSSPGGYEQYF

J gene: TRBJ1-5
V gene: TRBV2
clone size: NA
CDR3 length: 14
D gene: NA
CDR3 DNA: TGTGCCAGCAGTGAACAGGGTAGGAATCAGCCCCAGCATTTT
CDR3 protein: CASSEQGRNQPQHF

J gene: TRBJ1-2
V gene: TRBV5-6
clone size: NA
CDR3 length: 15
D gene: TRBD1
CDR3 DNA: TGTGCCAGCAGCAACCGGGACAGGGTGCCTAGTGGCTACACCTTC
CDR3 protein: CASSNRDRVPSGYTF

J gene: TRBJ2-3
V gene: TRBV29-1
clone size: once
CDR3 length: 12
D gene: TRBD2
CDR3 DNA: TGCAGCGTTGGCGGGGGGGGAGATACGCAGTATTTT
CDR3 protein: CSVGGGGDTQYF

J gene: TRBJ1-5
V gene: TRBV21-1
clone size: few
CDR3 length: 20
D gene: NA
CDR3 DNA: TGTGCCAGCACCATCCCCAAAGATATCGGTATCGGGACAGGTCGTCAGCCCCAGCATTTT
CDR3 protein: CASTIPKDIGIGTGRQPQHF

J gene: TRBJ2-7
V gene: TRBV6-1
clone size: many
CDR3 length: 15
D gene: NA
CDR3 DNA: TGTGCCAGCAGTGAGGTTAAGGCAGGGAACGACGAGCAGTACTTC
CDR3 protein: CASSEVKAGNDEQYF

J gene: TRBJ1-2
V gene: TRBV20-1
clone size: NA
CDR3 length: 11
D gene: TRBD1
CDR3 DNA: TGCAGTGCTAGCAGGGGGCATGGCTACACCTTC
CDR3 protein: CSASRGHGYTF

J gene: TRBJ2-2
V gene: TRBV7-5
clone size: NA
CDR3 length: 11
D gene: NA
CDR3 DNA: TGTGCCAGAATAACACCCGGGGAGCTGTTTTTT
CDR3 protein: CARITPGELFF

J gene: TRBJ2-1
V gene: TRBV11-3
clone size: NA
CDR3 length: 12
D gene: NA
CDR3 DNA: TGTGCCAGCAGCTACGGGACTGATGAGCAGTTCTTC
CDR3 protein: CASSYGTDEQFF

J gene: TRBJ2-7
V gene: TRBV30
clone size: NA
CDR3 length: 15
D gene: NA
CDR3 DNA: TGTGCCTGGACCCTAGAGGACATTGGGGTGGGGGAGCAGTACTTC
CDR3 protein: CAWTLEDIGVGEQYF

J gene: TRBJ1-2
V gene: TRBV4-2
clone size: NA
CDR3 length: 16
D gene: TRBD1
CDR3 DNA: TGTGCCAGCAGCCAAGATGCAGGGGGAGTGTTCTATGGCTACACCTTC
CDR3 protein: CASSQDAGGVFYGYTF